Presented here are 24 T cell receptor beta chains from one specimen sequenced in a study of T-cell memory formation after mild COVID-19 (dated by TCRdb to about 2021). To prepare the library, 5' RACE was applied. Sequencing used an Illumina NovaSeq 6000. The raw public data were reprocessed by TCRdb itself: fastp quality trimming at Q25, MiXCR clonotype calling, in-frame beta chains only. Rows with one shared CDR3 protein collapse into an entry with the most common genes and DNA. The sample records fewer than 140,000 distinct CDR3 sequences, around 11% of which are singletons. The ten largest clones add up to about 27% of the sample. Input material: PBMCs or a T cell subset sorted from them (not recorded which). Source of these receptors: an adult woman who had mild COVID-19 (a few samples of this study predate the infection). The sample titles of this study are shuffled in the database, so cell type and time point are left out; the donor was told from shared clones.

The chain uses TRBV9 and TRBJ1-2; D might be TRBD1 (6 bases). Germline CDR1 SGDLS, CDR2 YYNGEE. This CDR3 spans 15 amino acids. Trimming cost V 4 bases and J 4 bases, with 17 bases left between them. Written as DNA, the CDR3 is TGTGCCAGCAGCCTGGACCGGGACACCTTCTATGGCTACACCTTC. Translating gives CASSLDRDTFYGYTF.

This clonotype was counted between two and nine times. The gene calls are TRBV27 and TRBJ1-1, with a possible D match to TRBD1 (5 bases). The ends were cut back, 6 bases at V and 5 bases at J, with 16 bases in the middle. The CDR3 has 14 amino acids. The germline gives CDR1 MNHEY, CDR2 SMNVEV (reference sequence). The chain's CDR3 is CASRTGQGYTEAFF. The DNA of the CDR3 is TGTGCCAGCAGGACCGGCCAGGGATATACTGAAGCTTTCTTT.

A few counts support this clonotype. The chain employs TRBV7-9 and TRBJ2-1, with D perhaps TRBD2 (5 bases). CDR1 and CDR2 from the germline V gene are SEHNR and FQNEAQ (reference sequence). With 5 bases removed from V and 7 bases from J, the gap between germline ends came to 24 bases. The CDR3 runs 17 residues. The CDR3 reads CASSLLLGSESVNEQFF. CDR3 bases: TGTGCCAGCAGCCTCCTCCTAGGGAGCGAGAGTGTTAATGAGCAGTTCTTC. The full variable domain, with the rest looked up from reference TRBV7-9 and TRBJ2-1, is DTGVSQNPRHKITKRGQNVTFRCDPISEHNRLYWYRQTLGQGPEFLTYFQNEAQLEKSRLLSDRFSAERPKGSFSTLEIQRTEQGDSAMYLCASSLLLGSESVNEQFFGPGTRLTVL.

This clonotype was seen many times. This chain uses TRBV5-1 with TRBJ2-5; D is possibly TRBD1 (6 bases). The CDR3 contains 14 residues. V lost 4 bases, J lost 0 bases, and 10 bases lay in between. Germline V lookup: CDR1 SGHRS, CDR2 YFSETQ. The CDR3 DNA is TGCGCCAGCAGCGGGGGACAAGACCAAGAGACCCAGTACTTC. This translates into CASSGGQDQETQYF.

This clonotype was observed a few times. The V gene is TRBV7-6, the J gene TRBJ2-2, with a possible D match to TRBD1 (6 bases). Germline V gene data show CDR1 as SGHVS and CDR2 as FNYEAQ. Between the trimmed V and J ends, which lost 3 bases and 7 bases, there was a span of 15 bases. This CDR3 is built from 15 residues. CDR3 loop: CASSFTGPRGGELFF. The CDR3 nucleotides are TGTGCCAGCAGCTTTACCGGGCCCAGGGGCGGGGAGCTGTTTTTT.

This clonotype was found many times. This sequence joins TRBV12-3 or TRBV12-4 and TRBJ2-1; 14 nucleotides match TRBD2. The CDR3 consists of 18 residues. J lost 2 bases, V lost 6 bases, and 9 bases had no gene match. The CDR3 loop reads CASSPGLAGAGTYNEQFF. The CDR3, as DNA: TGTGCCAGCAGCCCGGGACTAGCGGGGGCTGGAACCTACAATGAGCAGTTCTTC.

This chain uses TRBV9 with TRBJ1-5; D is uncertain. This CDR3 has 15 amino acids. Germline lookup yields CDR1 SGDLS and CDR2 YYNGEE. The V end lost 0 bases, the J end lost 0 bases, and 7 bases lay between the germline ends. The CDR3 protein is CASSVAGYSNQPQHF. The CDR3 DNA is TGTGCCAGCAGCGTAGCTGGGTATAGCAATCAGCCCCAGCATTTT.

The rearrangement uses TRBV15 and TRBJ2-7, with D possibly being TRBD1 (5 bases). Trimming pared 8 bases from V and 6 bases from J, leaving 20 bases between. This CDR3 has 14 residues. The germline CDR1 and CDR2 sequences are LNHNV and YYDKDF (reference sequence). CDR3 in DNA: TGTGCCACCGCTTACGATAGGGGAATCTCCGAGCAGTACTTC. Translated: CATAYDRGISEQYF.

This clonotype was counted between two and nine times. The chain is built from TRBV24-1 and TRBJ1-5; D call uncertain. V dropped 3 bases and J dropped 0 bases, with 5 bases sitting between them. Per the germline V gene, CDR1 is KGHDR and CDR2 is SFDVKD. The CDR3 runs to 14 residues. This CDR3 reads CATSDLYSNQPQHF. The DNA of the CDR3 is TGTGCCACCAGTGATCTATATAGCAATCAGCCCCAGCATTTT.

This clonotype was seen only a few times. The V gene is TRBV24-1, the J gene TRBJ2-2; the match to TRBD2 covers 11 bases. Per the germline V gene, CDR1 is KGHDR and CDR2 is SFDVKD. CDR3 length: 19 amino acids. Unmatched junction bases numbered 12, after V lost 4 bases and J lost 3 bases. CDR3 bases: TGTGCCACCAGTGACGCCTCGGATAGCGGGGGGGCGGACACCGGGGAGCTGTTTTTT. Translation gives CATSDASDSGGADTGELFF.

This clonotype showed up just a few times. The V gene is TRBV27, the J gene TRBJ2-3; 9 bases are shared with TRBD1. Germline lookup yields CDR1 MNHEY and CDR2 SMNVEV (reference sequence). The J segment lost 5 bases and the V segment lost 5 bases, leaving 8 bases of the junction unmatched. This CDR3 has 15 residues. The CDR3 protein is CASSGGTGSVDTQYF. The CDR3 nucleotides are TGTGCCAGCAGTGGAGGGACAGGGAGCGTAGATACGCAGTATTTT.

This clonotype occurred a few times. J is TRBJ1-6 and V is TRBV27; D is uncertain. The germline CDR1 and CDR2 sequences are MNHEY and SMNVEV (reference sequence). This CDR3 region has 12 residues. V lost 4 bases to trimming and J lost 8 bases, with 6 bases between them. The CDR3 sequence: CASSSLDSPLHF. Here the CDR3 DNA reads TGTGCCAGCAGTTCTCTCGATTCACCCCTCCACTTT.

The rearrangement uses TRBV2 and TRBJ1-2, with D hard to call. V was pared by 7 bases and J by 2 bases, with 8 bases between. Germline values: CDR1 SNHLY, CDR2 FYNNEI. The CDR3 has 12 amino acids. In nucleotides, the CDR3 is TGTGCCAGCACTGACATCAACTATGGCTACACCTTC. Protein sequence: CASTDINYGYTF.

The chain links TRBV7-9 to TRBJ2-1; D is possibly TRBD2 (6 bases). Deletions cut 5 bases from V and 8 bases from J, with 13 bases between. Germline V gives CDR1 SEHNR, CDR2 FQNEAQ (reference sequence). The CDR3 runs 13 residues. CDR3 sequence: CASSAPTSDEQFF. As DNA, the CDR3 is TGTGCCAGCAGCGCGCCGACTAGTGATGAGCAGTTCTTC.

In its sample, this clonotype was seen a few times. The chain employs TRBV7-2 and TRBJ2-5; 7 bases agree with TRBD2. CDR1 is SGHTA, CDR2 FQGNSA, per germline. Unmatched junction bases numbered 6, after V lost 1 base and J lost 4 bases. The CDR3 has 15 residues. As DNA, the CDR3 is TGTGCCAGCAGCTTAGATCCAGCGGGGTCAGAGACCCAGTACTTC. This codes for CASSLDPAGSETQYF.

The chain has TRBV9 and TRBJ2-1; TRBD2 matches at 14 bases. Per germline, CDR1 SGDLS and CDR2 YYNGEE. The CDR3 is 18 amino acids. The ends lost 3 bases at V and 2 bases at J; junction bases unmatched: 7. The CDR3 protein is CASSAGLAGEDPYNEQFF. The CDR3, as DNA: TGTGCCAGCAGCGCGGGACTAGCGGGGGAGGATCCCTACAATGAGCAGTTCTTC.

The V gene is TRBV29-1, the J gene TRBJ2-1, with TRBD1 identical over 8 bases. CDR1 is SQVTM, CDR2 ANQGSEA, per germline. J gave up 5 bases and V 4 bases, and 4 bases lay outside the gene matches. This CDR3 contains 13 residues. CDR3 DNA sequence: TGCAGCGTTGCAGGGGGCGCCCACAATGAGCAGTTCTTC. Encoded protein: CSVAGGAHNEQFF.

At least ten counts were recorded for this clonotype. V gene TRBV7-3 combines with J gene TRBJ2-1; 10 nucleotides align to TRBD2. The CDR3 consists of 16 residues. The V gene's germline CDR1 is SGHTA and CDR2 FQGTGA. The J segment lost 5 bases and the V segment lost 5 bases, leaving 9 bases of the junction unmatched. CDR3 region: CASSPITSGTDNEQFF. The CDR3 nucleotides read TGTGCCAGCAGCCCCATAACTAGCGGGACTGACAATGAGCAGTTCTTC.

This clonotype was counted between two and nine times. The chain employs TRBV4-1 and TRBJ2-5, with 7 nucleotides matching TRBD1. V gave up 5 bases and J gave up 1 base; unmatched junction bases: 4. The germline gives CDR1 MGHRA, CDR2 YSYEKL. The CDR3 runs 14 residues. CDR3 nucleotide sequence: TGCGCCAGCAGCATGGGACAGCGCCAAGAGACCCAGTACTTC. It encodes CASSMGQRQETQYF.

In this sample, this clonotype turned up a few times. J is TRBJ2-7 and V is TRBV7-9; 11 positions agree with TRBD2. CDR1 is SEHNR, CDR2 FQNEAQ, per germline (reference sequence). The CDR3 sequence is 15 residues long. With V trimmed by 4 bases and J by 2 bases, 4 bases remained unmatched. The CDR3 sequence: CASSYTSGSPYEQYF. The CDR3 DNA follows: TGTGCCAGCAGCTATACTAGCGGGAGCCCCTACGAGCAGTACTTC.

In its sample, this clonotype was seen a few times. The rearrangement joins TRBV24-1 to TRBJ2-1, with 7 bases that match TRBD2. V lost 0 bases, J lost 8 bases, and 12 bases stayed unmatched. Germline CDR1 is KGHDR and CDR2 is SFDVKD. This CDR3 contains 17 residues. The CDR3 DNA follows: TGTGCCACCAGTGATTTGCGGGGGGAGGGCCAGGTCGATGAGCAGTTCTTC. Translation gives CATSDLRGEGQVDEQFF.

This clonotype was counted once. The rearrangement uses TRBV7-8 and TRBJ1-1; 8 bases match TRBD1. J lost 5 bases, V lost 4 bases, and 15 bases had no gene match. The CDR3 has 17 amino acids. Germline CDR1 and CDR2: SGHVS and FQNEAQ. CDR3: CASSSPTGAVAGTEAFF. The CDR3 DNA sequence: TGTGCCAGCAGCTCCCCGACAGGGGCGGTGGCAGGAACTGAAGCTTTCTTT.

The chain recombines TRBV27 with TRBJ2-7, with no clear D. The V and J ends lost 3 bases and 5 bases respectively, with 11 bases between them. This CDR3 comprises 13 residues. Germline V gene lookup returns CDR1 MNHEY and CDR2 SMNVEV (reference sequence). CDR3 in amino acids: CASSFTENHEQYF. CDR3 DNA sequence: TGTGCCAGCAGTTTCACGGAGAACCACGAGCAGTACTTC.

The chain links TRBV9 to TRBJ1-4, with D possibly TRBD1 on 6 matching bases. This CDR3 spans 15 amino acids. CDR1 SGDLS and CDR2 YYNGEE come from the germline V gene. The V end lost 1 base, the J end lost 1 base, and 8 bases lay between the germline ends. The CDR3 loop reads CASSVQGITNEKLFF. CDR3 DNA sequence: TGTGCCAGCAGCGTACAGGGGATAACTAATGAAAAACTGTTTTTT. Variable domain in full (rest from reference TRBV9 and TRBJ1-4): DSGVTQTPKHLITATGQRVTLRCSPRSGDLSVYWYQQSLDQGLQFLIQYYNGEERAKGNILERFSAQQFPDLHSELNLSSLELGDSALYFCASSVQGITNEKLFFGSGTQLSVL.